This entry lists 28 T cell receptor beta chains sequenced from one sample in a study of shared clonotypes between healthy human individuals. The protocol was immunoSEQ multiplex PCR, while the TCRdb copy is restricted to in-frame clones and leaves out a portion. The data hold around 1.4 million clones, with roughly 98.5% observed a single time. What was sequenced was naive CD4+ T cells sorted from blood. Subset noted: CD45RA+ positively selected. Source of these receptors: a man under 40 in good health.

This clone has a single count. The chain recombines TRBV27 with TRBJ1-1, with D perhaps TRBD1 (5 bases). Germline CDR1 and CDR2: MNHEY and SMNVEV (reference sequence). CDR3 size: 14 residues. Trimming left V 5 bases short and J 0 bases short, with 10 bases between. The CDR3 region has the DNA TGTGCCAGCAGTCTTAGGGGAATGAACACTGAAGCTTTCTTT. Protein: CASSLRGMNTEAFF.

The chain carries TRBV7-2 and TRBJ2-1; tentative D call: TRBD1 (5 bases). Between the trimmed V and J ends, which lost 3 bases and 4 bases, there was a span of 13 bases. Germline CDR1 is SGHTA and CDR2 is FQGNSA. The CDR3 is 15 amino acids. The CDR3 DNA reads TGTGCCAGCAGCTTCCGGACACCCAAATACAATGAGCAGTTCTTC. It codes for CASSFRTPKYNEQFF. The entire variable domain, with the rest obtained from reference TRBV7-2 and TRBJ2-1, is as follows: GAGVSQSPSNKVTEKGKDVELRCDPISGHTALYWYRQSLGQGLEFLIYFQGNSAPDKSGLPSDRFSAERTGGSVSTLTIQRTQQEDSAVYLCASSFRTPKYNEQFFGPGTRLTVL.

This sequence joins TRBV29-1 and TRBJ1-1, with a possible D match to TRBD1 (5 bases). Germline V CDR1 and CDR2: SQVTM, ANQGSEA. Trimming left V 4 bases short and J 1 base short, with 13 bases between. The CDR3 spans 14 residues. The CDR3 region is CSVAKTASNTEAFF. DNA of the CDR3: TGCAGCGTTGCTAAGACAGCCTCGAACACTGAAGCTTTCTTT.

This clone is a singleton in its sample. The chain couples TRBV5-1 to TRBJ2-7; D is undetermined. The germline CDR1 and CDR2 sequences are SGHRS and YFSETQ. The CDR3 totals 13 residues. With 0 bases removed from V and 2 bases from J, the gap between germline ends came to 6 bases. This CDR3 is CASSLVPPYEQYF. In nucleotides, the CDR3 is TGCGCCAGCAGCTTGGTACCCCCCTACGAGCAGTACTTC.

The table lists this clone with a few counts. The J gene is TRBJ1-5, the V gene TRBV4-1, with a weak D call TRBD1 (6 bases). The CDR3 extends over 17 amino acids. V lost 1 base and J lost 4, with 17 bases in between. CDR1 MGHRA and CDR2 YSYEKL come from the germline V gene. Here the CDR3 reads CASSQAPGGTLNQPQHF. The CDR3 DNA reads TGCGCCAGCAGCCAAGCTCCGGGCGGGACACTAAATCAGCCCCAGCATTTT.

The gene calls are TRBV5-1 and TRBJ2-1; 12 bases are shared with TRBD2. CDR1 is SGHRS, CDR2 YFSETQ, per germline. V dropped 5 bases and J dropped 2; count of bases not matched to a gene: 2. The CDR3 extends over 15 amino acids. DNA of the CDR3: TGCGCCAGCAGACTAGCGGGAGGAGCCTACAATGAGCAGTTCTTC. It codes for CASRLAGGAYNEQFF. The whole variable domain, filled in from reference TRBV5-1 and TRBJ2-1, reads KAGVTQTPRYLIKTRGQQVTLSCSPISGHRSVSWYQQTPGQGLQFLFEYFSETQRNKGNFPGRFSGRQFSNSRSEMNVSTLELGDSALYLCASRLAGGAYNEQFFGPGTRLTVL.

For the CDR3, the DNA is TGTGCCAGCAGCCAAACCCTACAGGGGGCTTCGATCACAGATACGCAGTATTTT. Translated: CASSQTLQGASITDTQYF. The V call is TRBV14, the J call TRBJ2-3; 9 nucleotides agree with TRBD1. V shed 2 bases, J shed 2 bases, and the junction held 11 bases outside the gene matches. Germline loops: CDR1 SGHDN, CDR2 FVKESK. The CDR3 is 18 amino acids.

The rearrangement links TRBV15 to TRBJ2-3, with D perhaps matching TRBD2 (6 bases). CDR1 is LNHNV and CDR2 is YYDKDF in the germline V gene (reference sequence). V was shortened by 0 bases and J by 6 bases, with 19 bases between the two germline ends. The CDR3 sequence is 17 residues long. The CDR3 loop reads CATSRDQLALNGDTQYF. CDR3 sequence (DNA): TGTGCCACCAGCAGAGATCAACTAGCCCTTAACGGGGATACGCAGTATTTT. Filled out from reference TRBV15 and TRBJ2-3, the complete variable domain reads DAMVIQNPRYQVTQFGKPVTLSCSQTLNHNVMYWYQQKSSQAPKLLFHYYDKDFNNEADTPDNFQSRRPNTSFCFLDIRSPGLGDTAMYLCATSRDQLALNGDTQYFGPGTRLTVL.

The rearrangement joins TRBV5-1 to TRBJ2-7, with 8 bases identical to TRBD2. The germline CDR1 and CDR2 sequences are SGHRS and YFSETQ. The ends lost 4 bases at V and 0 bases at J; junction bases unmatched: 9. CDR3 length: 16 residues. CDR3 DNA: TGCGCCAGCAGCCCGACTAGCGAGCGACCCTCCTACGAGCAGTACTTC. Residues: CASSPTSERPSYEQYF.

This clone showed up just a few times. The chain recombines TRBV10-1 with TRBJ2-1; the match to TRBD1 covers 7 bases. This CDR3 has 16 residues. Germline CDR1 is WNHNN and CDR2 is SYGVQD (reference sequence). Losses at the gene ends were 6 bases for V and 10 bases for J; bases not matched to a gene: 18. The CDR3 sequence: CASRDGRQGSRGEQFF. DNA of the CDR3: TGCGCCAGCAGAGACGGTCGACAGGGCTCGAGGGGCGAGCAGTTCTTC.

The genes are TRBV7-2 and TRBJ2-7; possible D gene TRBD2, 6 bases. Deletions cut 1 base from V and 6 bases from J, with 7 bases between. CDR1 and CDR2 from the germline V gene are SGHTA and FQGNSA. CDR3 length: 12 residues. In DNA, the CDR3 is TGTGCCAGCAGCTTAGTGACTAGCGAGCAGTACTTC. This gives the protein CASSLVTSEQYF.

Concerning this clone: Other DNA sequences within the sample encode an identical CDR3. V is TRBV6-6 and J is TRBJ2-7; tentative D call: TRBD1 (6 bases). Germline-derived CDR1 and CDR2 are MNHNY and SVGAGI (reference sequence). The CDR3 totals 12 residues. Trimming removed 4 bases at V and 4 bases at J, with 8 bases between. The CDR3 sequence: CASSLGQYEQYF. CDR3 DNA sequence: TGTGCCAGCAGTTTAGGACAGTACGAGCAGTACTTC.

The rearrangement uses TRBV7-2 and TRBJ2-7, with 12 nucleotides matching TRBD2. CDR3 size: 18 residues. CDR1 and CDR2 from the germline V gene are SGHTA and FQGNSA. The V gene end was trimmed by 5 bases and the J gene end by 2 bases; junction bases not matched to a gene: 13. CDR3 in DNA: TGTGCCAGCAGCAGTCAGACTAGCGGGAGTTTGGGGGCCTACGAGCAGTACTTC. This codes for CASSSQTSGSLGAYEQYF. Full variable domain (rest looked up from reference TRBV7-2 and TRBJ2-7): GAGVSQSPSNKVTEKGKDVELRCDPISGHTALYWYRQSLGQGLEFLIYFQGNSAPDKSGLPSDRFSAERTGGSVSTLTIQRTQQEDSAVYLCASSSQTSGSLGAYEQYFGPGTRLTVT.

This clone was recorded only once. This CDR3 reads CASSNNLGTGEETQYF. Here the CDR3 DNA reads TGTGCCAGCAGCAATAACCTCGGGACAGGGGAAGAGACCCAGTACTTC. The chain combines TRBV7-2 with TRBJ2-5, with 10 bases matching TRBD1. The CDR3 covers 16 residues. V lost 5 bases, J lost 3 bases, and 9 bases stayed unmatched. Germline V CDR1 and CDR2: SGHTA, FQGNSA.

The V and J genes are TRBV7-3 and TRBJ2-1, with 9 bases fitting TRBD2. Germline values: CDR1 SGHTA, CDR2 FQGTGA. V lost 8 bases and J lost 4; bases outside the gene matches: 27. The CDR3 loop spans 21 amino acids. The CDR3 is CASGRTGSGRTGAKSYNEQFF. CDR3 DNA sequence: TGTGCCAGCGGAAGGACGGGTAGCGGGAGAACTGGGGCGAAATCATACAATGAGCAGTTCTTC.

The rearrangement joins TRBV6-6 to TRBJ1-1; D might be TRBD1 (5 bases). The CDR3 is 14 amino acids. Germline-derived CDR1 and CDR2 are MNHNY and SVGAGI (reference sequence). The V end was cut by 0 bases, the J end by 4 bases, with 9 bases between. The CDR3 region is CASSYSGAGTEAFF. The DNA for the CDR3 is TGTGCCAGCAGTTACTCAGGGGCTGGCACTGAAGCTTTCTTT.

This sequence joins TRBV7-9 and TRBJ2-1; D may be TRBD1 (7 bases). V lost 5 bases and J 10 bases, leaving 15 bases between the germline ends. Germline CDR1 and CDR2: SEHNR and FQNEAQ (reference sequence). This CDR3 region has 13 residues. CDR3 in DNA: TGTGCCAGCAGCGACCGGCGGGACAGCGAGCAGTTCTTC. Encoded protein: CASSDRRDSEQFF.

V is TRBV9 and J is TRBJ2-3; D call uncertain. Trimming cost V 0 bases and J 5 bases, with 10 bases left between them. The CDR3 is 14 residues long. CDR1 and CDR2 from the germline V gene are SGDLS and YYNGEE. CDR3 protein: CASSVGVAGDTQYF. The CDR3 DNA reads as TGTGCCAGCAGCGTAGGAGTGGCTGGAGATACGCAGTATTTT.

The chain links TRBV6-1 to TRBJ1-2; D uncertain. V was shortened by 5 bases and J by 8 bases, with 21 bases between the two germline ends. The CDR3 sequence is 15 residues long. Germline V gives CDR1 MNHNS, CDR2 SASEGT. The CDR3 coding sequence is TGTGCCAGCAGTCTCGGCCAAACACTGACTCACGGCTACACCTTC. Translation: CASSLGQTLTHGYTF.

J is TRBJ2-7 and V is TRBV5-5; TRBD1 or TRBD2 may be the D gene (5 bases each). Germline CDR1 reads SGHKS; CDR2 reads YYEKEE (reference sequence). The CDR3 extends over 17 amino acids. The germline V and J ends were trimmed by 0 bases and 2 bases, with 18 bases remaining between them. CDR3 protein: CASSLASGTIFPYEQYF. CDR3 nucleotide sequence: TGTGCCAGCAGCTTGGCCTCAGGGACCATCTTCCCCTACGAGCAGTACTTC.

The chain uses TRBV6-4 and TRBJ2-5; D not resolved. The V gene lost 10 bases and the J gene lost 5 bases, with 17 bases spanning the gap. The CDR3 is made up of 13 amino acids. Germline V gene lookup returns CDR1 MRHNA and CDR2 SNTAGT. The CDR3 reads CATANRLIETQYF. CDR3 nucleotides: TGTGCCACCGCTAATCGGCTCATCGAGACCCAGTACTTC.

This clone occurred once. The chain is built from TRBV28 and TRBJ1-1; a weak D match, TRBD1 (6 bases). V was trimmed by 3 bases and J by 12 bases, leaving 14 bases between them. There are 12 residues in the CDR3. In germline, CDR1 is MDHEN, CDR2 SYDVKM. In DNA form, the CDR3 reads TGTGCCAGCAGTTTGGGGGGGGCTCGAACTTTCTTT. Amino acids: CASSLGGARTFF.

The chain joins TRBV10-3 to TRBJ1-1; D not resolved. The V and J ends lost 2 bases and 9 bases respectively, with 13 bases between them. The CDR3 spans 13 residues. Germline values: CDR1 ENHRY, CDR2 SYGVKD. CDR3 DNA: TGTGCCATCAGTGAGCCAGGATCCGATAAAGCTTTCTTT. It translates to CAISEPGSDKAFF.

The chain uses TRBV5-1 and TRBJ1-2; no clear D gene. The CDR3 is 17 amino acids. Germline V gene data show CDR1 as SGHRS and CDR2 as YFSETQ. With 0 bases removed from V and 0 bases from J, the gap between germline ends came to 15 bases. The CDR3 DNA reads TGCGCCAGCAGCTTGGACGGACGGGTCAGAACTAACTATGGCTACACCTTC. Protein product: CASSLDGRVRTNYGYTF.

The V gene is TRBV5-8, the J gene TRBJ2-7; D gene unclear. Per the germline V gene, CDR1 is SGHTS and CDR2 is YDEGEE. V dropped 2 bases and J dropped 4 bases, with 10 bases sitting between them. This CDR3 has 13 amino acids. The chain's CDR3 is CASSLGDPYEQYF. For the CDR3, the DNA is TGTGCCAGCAGCTTAGGCGACCCGTACGAGCAGTACTTC.

CDR3 protein: CASSSRGSGRRYEQYF. In DNA, the CDR3 is TGTGCCAGCAGCTCCCGAGGAAGCGGACGTAGATACGAGCAGTACTTC. The chain recombines TRBV7-2 with TRBJ2-7; a weak D match, TRBD2 (5 bases). Trimming removed 4 bases at V and 4 bases at J, with 20 bases between. Germline lookup yields CDR1 SGHTA and CDR2 FQGNSA. This CDR3 spans 16 amino acids. The variable domain in full, completed from reference TRBV7-2 and TRBJ2-7, reads GAGVSQSPSNKVTEKGKDVELRCDPISGHTALYWYRQSLGQGLEFLIYFQGNSAPDKSGLPSDRFSAERTGGSVSTLTIQRTQQEDSAVYLCASSSRGSGRRYEQYFGPGTRLTVT.

This chain joins TRBV2 and TRBJ2-4; 7 nucleotides align to TRBD1. Germline V CDR1 and CDR2: SNHLY, FYNNEI. CDR3 length: 16 residues. With 7 bases clipped from V and 1 base from J, the junction kept 10 bases outside the gene matches. In nucleotides, the CDR3 is TGTGCCAGCACGGGGCAGGGGGAGAGGGCCAAAAACATTCAGTACTTC. Its protein product is CASTGQGERAKNIQYF.

The rearrangement uses TRBV5-8 and TRBJ1-1; TRBD1 might be the D (5 bases). The germline CDR1 and CDR2 sequences are SGHTS and YDEGEE. The CDR3 spans 15 residues. The V end was cut by 5 bases, the J end by 11 bases, with 25 bases between. The CDR3 loop is CASSPALRVRVWAFF. The CDR3 DNA sequence: TGTGCCAGCAGTCCAGCACTCAGGGTTCGGGTCTGGGCTTTCTTT.